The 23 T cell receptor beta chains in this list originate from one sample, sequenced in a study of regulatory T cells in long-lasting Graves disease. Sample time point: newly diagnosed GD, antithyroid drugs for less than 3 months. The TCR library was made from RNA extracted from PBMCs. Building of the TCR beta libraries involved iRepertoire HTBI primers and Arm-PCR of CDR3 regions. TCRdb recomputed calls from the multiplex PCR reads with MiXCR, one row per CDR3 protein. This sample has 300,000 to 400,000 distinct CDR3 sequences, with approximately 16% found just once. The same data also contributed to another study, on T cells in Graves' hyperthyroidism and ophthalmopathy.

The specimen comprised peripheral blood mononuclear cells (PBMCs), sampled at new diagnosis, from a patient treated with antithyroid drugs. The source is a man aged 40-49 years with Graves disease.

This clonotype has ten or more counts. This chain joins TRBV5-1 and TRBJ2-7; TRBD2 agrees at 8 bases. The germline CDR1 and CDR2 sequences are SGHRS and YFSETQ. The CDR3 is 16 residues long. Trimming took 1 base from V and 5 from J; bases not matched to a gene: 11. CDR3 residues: CASSLLGGTSFDEQYF. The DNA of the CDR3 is TGCGCCAGCAGCTTGTTGGGGGGGACTAGTTTCGACGAGCAGTACTTC.

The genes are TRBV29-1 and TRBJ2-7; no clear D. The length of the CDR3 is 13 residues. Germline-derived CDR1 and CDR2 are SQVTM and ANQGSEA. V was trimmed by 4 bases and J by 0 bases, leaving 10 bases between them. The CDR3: CSVALGHSYEQYF. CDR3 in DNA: TGCAGCGTTGCGTTAGGGCACTCCTACGAGCAGTACTTC.

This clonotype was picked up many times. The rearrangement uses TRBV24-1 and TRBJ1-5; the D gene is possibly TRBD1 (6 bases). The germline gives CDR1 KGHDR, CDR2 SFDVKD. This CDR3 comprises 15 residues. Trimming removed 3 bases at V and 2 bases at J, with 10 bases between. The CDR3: CATSDARTGNQPQHF. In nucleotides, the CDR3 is TGTGCCACCAGTGATGCAAGGACAGGCAATCAGCCCCAGCATTTT.

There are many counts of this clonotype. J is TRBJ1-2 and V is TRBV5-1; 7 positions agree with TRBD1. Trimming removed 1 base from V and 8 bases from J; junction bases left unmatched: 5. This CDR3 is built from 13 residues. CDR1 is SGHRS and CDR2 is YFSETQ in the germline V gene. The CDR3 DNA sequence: TGCGCCAGCAGCTTGACAGGGGATGGGGGCTACACCTTC. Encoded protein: CASSLTGDGGYTF.

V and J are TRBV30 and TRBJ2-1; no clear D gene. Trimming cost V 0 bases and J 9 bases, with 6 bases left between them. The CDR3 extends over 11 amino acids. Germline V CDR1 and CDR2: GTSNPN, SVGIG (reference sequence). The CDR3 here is CAWSVLVEQFF. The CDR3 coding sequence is TGTGCCTGGAGTGTACTTGTTGAGCAGTTCTTC.

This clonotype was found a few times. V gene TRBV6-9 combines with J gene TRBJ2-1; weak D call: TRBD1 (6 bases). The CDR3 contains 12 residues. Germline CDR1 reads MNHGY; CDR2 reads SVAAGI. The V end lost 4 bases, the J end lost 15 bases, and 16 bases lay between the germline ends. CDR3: CASSSRQVPTFF. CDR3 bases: TGTGCCAGCAGTTCCCGACAGGTTCCGACGTTCTTC.

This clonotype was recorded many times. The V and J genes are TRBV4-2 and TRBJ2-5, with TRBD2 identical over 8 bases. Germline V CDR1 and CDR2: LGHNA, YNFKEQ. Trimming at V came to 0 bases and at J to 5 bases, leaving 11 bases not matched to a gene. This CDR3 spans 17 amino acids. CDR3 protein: CASSQDGRSGGGETQYF. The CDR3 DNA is TGTGCCAGCAGCCAAGACGGTCGGAGCGGGGGCGGGGAGACCCAGTACTTC.

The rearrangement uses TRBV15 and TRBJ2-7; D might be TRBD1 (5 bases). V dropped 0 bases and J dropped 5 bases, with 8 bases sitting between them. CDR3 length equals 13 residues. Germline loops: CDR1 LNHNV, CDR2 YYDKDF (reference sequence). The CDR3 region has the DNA TGTGCCACCAGCAGAGACAGGGCCCACGAGCAGTACTTC. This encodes CATSRDRAHEQYF.

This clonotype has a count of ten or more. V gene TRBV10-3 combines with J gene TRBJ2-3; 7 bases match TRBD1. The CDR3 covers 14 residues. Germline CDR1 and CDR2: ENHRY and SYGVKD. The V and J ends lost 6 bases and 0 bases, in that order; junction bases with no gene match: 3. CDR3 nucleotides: TGTGCCATCAGGGCACAGGGGAGCACAGATACGCAGTATTTT. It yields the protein CAIRAQGSTDTQYF.

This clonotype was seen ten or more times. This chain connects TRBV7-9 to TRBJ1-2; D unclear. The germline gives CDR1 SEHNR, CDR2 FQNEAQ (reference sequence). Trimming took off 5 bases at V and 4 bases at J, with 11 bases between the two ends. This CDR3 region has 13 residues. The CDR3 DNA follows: TGTGCCAGCAGCGACTCCGGGCCCTATGGCTACACCTTC. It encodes CASSDSGPYGYTF.

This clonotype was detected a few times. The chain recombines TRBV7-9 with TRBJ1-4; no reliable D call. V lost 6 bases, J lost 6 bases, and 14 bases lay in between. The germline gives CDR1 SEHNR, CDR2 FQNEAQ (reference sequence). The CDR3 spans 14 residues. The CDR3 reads CASSLFPPDEKLFF. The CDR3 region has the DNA TGTGCCAGCAGTCTTTTTCCCCCGGATGAAAAACTGTTTTTT.

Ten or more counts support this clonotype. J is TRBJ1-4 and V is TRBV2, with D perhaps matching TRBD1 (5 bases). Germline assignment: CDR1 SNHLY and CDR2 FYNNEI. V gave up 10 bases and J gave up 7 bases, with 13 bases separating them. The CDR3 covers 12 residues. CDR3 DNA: TGTGCCAACCTCGAGGGGTCTGAAAAACTGTTTTTT. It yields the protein CANLEGSEKLFF.

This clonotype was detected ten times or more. The CDR3 DNA follows: TGTGCCAGCAGCGCACATGGGCAAGAGACCCAGTACTTC. Translation: CASSAHGQETQYF. The genes are TRBV5-5 and TRBJ2-5; no reliable D call. The CDR3 runs to 13 residues. Looked up from germline, CDR1 is SGHKS and CDR2 is YYEKEE (reference sequence). Trimming pared 4 bases from V and 2 bases from J, leaving 9 bases between.

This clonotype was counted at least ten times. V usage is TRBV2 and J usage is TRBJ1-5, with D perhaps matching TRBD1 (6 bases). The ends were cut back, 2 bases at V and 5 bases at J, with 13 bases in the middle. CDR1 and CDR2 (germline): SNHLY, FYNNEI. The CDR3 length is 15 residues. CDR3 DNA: TGTGCCAGCAGTGAACTGCTAGGGGGTCATCAGCCCCAGCATTTT. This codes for CASSELLGGHQPQHF.

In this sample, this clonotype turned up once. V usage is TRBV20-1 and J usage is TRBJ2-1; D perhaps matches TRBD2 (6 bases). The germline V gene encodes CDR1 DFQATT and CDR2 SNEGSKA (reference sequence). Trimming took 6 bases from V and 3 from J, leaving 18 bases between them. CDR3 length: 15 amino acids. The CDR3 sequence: CSAKLPGGFYNEQFF. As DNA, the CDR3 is TGCAGTGCCAAACTACCCGGAGGGTTCTACAATGAGCAGTTCTTC.

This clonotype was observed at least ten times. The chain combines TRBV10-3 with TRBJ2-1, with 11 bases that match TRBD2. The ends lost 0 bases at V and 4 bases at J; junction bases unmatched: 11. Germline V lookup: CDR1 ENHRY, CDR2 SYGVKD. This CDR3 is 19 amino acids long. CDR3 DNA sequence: TGTGCCATCAGTGAGTCGATTCTAGCGGGGGGCCGGTTATACAATGAGCAGTTCTTC. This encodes CAISESILAGGRLYNEQFF.

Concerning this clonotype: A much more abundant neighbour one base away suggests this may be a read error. CDR3 sequence (DNA): TGTGCCAGCAGTTCTGGGTTCGGCCACGAGCAGTACTTC. It encodes CASSSGFGHEQYF. The chain has TRBV28 and TRBJ2-7, with D unresolved. This CDR3 spans 13 amino acids. Trimming cost V 4 bases and J 5 bases, with 12 bases left between them. Looked up from germline, CDR1 is MDHEN and CDR2 is SYDVKM.

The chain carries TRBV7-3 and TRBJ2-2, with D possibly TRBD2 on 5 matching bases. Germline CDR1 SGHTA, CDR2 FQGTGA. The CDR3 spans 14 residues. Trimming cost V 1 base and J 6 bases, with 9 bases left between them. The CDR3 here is CASSLMASPGELFF. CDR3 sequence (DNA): TGTGCCAGCAGCTTAATGGCTAGCCCCGGGGAGCTGTTTTTT.

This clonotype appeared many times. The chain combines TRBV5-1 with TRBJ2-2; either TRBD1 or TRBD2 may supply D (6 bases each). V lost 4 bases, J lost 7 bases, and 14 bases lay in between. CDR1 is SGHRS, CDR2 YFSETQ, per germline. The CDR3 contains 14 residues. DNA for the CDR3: TGCGCCAGCAGCGGTGGAGGGGGTGGCGGGGAGCTGTTTTTT. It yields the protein CASSGGGGGGELFF.

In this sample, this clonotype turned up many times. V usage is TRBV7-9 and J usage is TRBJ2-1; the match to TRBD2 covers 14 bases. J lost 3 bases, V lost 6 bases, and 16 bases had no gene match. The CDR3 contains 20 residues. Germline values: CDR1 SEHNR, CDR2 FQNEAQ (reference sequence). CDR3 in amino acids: CASSSRPRTSGGKVYNEQFF. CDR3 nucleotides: TGTGCCAGCAGTTCTAGACCTAGGACTAGCGGGGGGAAGGTCTACAATGAGCAGTTCTTC.

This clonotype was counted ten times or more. CDR3 in DNA: TGTGCCAGCAGTGAAACACCCTTCTCTGGAAACACCATATATTTT. Protein: CASSETPFSGNTIYF. This chain links TRBV2 with TRBJ1-3; no definite D call. V lost 2 bases and J lost 0, with 8 bases in between. The CDR3 extends over 15 amino acids. Germline CDR1 SNHLY, CDR2 FYNNEI.

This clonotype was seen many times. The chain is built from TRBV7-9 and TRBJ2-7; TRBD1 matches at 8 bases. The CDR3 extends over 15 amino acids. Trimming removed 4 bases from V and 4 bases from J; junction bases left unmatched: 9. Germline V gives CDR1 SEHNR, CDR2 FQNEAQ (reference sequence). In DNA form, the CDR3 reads TGTGCCAGCAGCTCACCGGGACAGGCGAAATACGAGCAGTACTTC. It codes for CASSSPGQAKYEQYF.

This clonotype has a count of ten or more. CDR3 loop: CASSQDISRGETQYF. Here the CDR3 DNA reads TGTGCCAGCAGCCAAGATATATCTAGGGGAGAGACCCAGTACTTC. The V call is TRBV3-1, the J call TRBJ2-5; TRBD1 is a possible D gene (5 bases). Germline V gene lookup returns CDR1 LGHDT and CDR2 YNNKEL (reference sequence). Trimming removed 0 bases from V and 4 bases from J, with 12 bases in between. This CDR3 region has 15 residues.